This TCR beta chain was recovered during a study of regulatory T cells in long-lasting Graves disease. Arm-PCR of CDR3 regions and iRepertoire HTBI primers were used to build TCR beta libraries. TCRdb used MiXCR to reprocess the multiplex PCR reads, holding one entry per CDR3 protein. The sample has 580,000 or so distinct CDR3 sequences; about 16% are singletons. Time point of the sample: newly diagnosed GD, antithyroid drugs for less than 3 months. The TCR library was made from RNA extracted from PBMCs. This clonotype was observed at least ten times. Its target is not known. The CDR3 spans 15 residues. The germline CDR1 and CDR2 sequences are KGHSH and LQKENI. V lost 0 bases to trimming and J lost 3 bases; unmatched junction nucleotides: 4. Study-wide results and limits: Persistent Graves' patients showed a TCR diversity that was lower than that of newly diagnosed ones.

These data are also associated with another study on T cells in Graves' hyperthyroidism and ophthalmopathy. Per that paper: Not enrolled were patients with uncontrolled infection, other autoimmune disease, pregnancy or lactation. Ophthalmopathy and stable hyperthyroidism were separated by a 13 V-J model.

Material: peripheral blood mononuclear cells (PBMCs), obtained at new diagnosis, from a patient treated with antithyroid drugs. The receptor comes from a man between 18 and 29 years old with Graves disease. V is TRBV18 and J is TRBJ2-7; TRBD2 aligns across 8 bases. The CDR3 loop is CASSPPNGGDYEQYF. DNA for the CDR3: TGTGCCAGCTCACCACCGAACGGGGGGGACTACGAGCAGTACTTC.